This T cell receptor (beta chain) was found in a study of blood T cell repertoires in COVID-19. Libraries were prepared by immunoSEQ multiplex PCR; TCRdb keeps only in-frame clonotypes and omits some of them. Here the sample spans over 250,000 clones, under 90% being singletons. V shed 5 bases and J shed 7 bases, with 18 bases lying between them. CDR1 is LNHDA and CDR2 is SQIVND in the germline V gene (reference sequence). This CDR3 spans 14 amino acids. What was sequenced was peripheral blood. The rearrangement joins TRBV19 to TRBJ2-7; D may be TRBD1 (5 bases). The sequence was collected from a man aged 45-60 years with acute or convalescent COVID-19. The CDR3 reads CASSPSRTFAEQYF. CDR3 DNA: TGTGCCAGTAGTCCTTCCCGGACATTCGCGGAGCAGTACTTC.